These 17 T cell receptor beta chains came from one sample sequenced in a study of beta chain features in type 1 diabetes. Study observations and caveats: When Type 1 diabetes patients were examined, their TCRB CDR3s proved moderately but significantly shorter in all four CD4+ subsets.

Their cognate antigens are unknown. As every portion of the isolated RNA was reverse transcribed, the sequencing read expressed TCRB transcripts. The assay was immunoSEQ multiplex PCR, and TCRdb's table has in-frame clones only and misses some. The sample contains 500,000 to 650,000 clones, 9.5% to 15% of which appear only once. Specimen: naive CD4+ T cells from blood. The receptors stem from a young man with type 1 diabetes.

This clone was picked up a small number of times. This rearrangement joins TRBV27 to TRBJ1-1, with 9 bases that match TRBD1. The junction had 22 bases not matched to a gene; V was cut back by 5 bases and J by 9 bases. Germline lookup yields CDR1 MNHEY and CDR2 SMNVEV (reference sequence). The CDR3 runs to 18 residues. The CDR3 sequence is CASSQPGQGLFSAQKAFF. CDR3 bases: TGTGCCAGCAGTCAGCCGGGACAGGGACTTTTCTCTGCCCAAAAAGCTTTCTTT.

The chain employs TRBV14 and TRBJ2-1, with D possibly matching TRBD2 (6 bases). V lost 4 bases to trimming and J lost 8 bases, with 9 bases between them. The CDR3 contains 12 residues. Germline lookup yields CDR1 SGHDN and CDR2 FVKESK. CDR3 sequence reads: CASSLGGDEQFF. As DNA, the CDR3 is TGTGCCAGCAGCCTGGGCGGGGATGAGCAGTTCTTC.

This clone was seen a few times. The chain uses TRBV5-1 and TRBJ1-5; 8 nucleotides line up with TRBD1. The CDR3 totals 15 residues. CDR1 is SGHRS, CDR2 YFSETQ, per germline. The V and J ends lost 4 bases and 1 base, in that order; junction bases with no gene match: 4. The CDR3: CASSPGGGSNQPQHF. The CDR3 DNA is TGCGCCAGCAGCCCAGGGGGCGGGAGCAATCAGCCCCAGCATTTT.

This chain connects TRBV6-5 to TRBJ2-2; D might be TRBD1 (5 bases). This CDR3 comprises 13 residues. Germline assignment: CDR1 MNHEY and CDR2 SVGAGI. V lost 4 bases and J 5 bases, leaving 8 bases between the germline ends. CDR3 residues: CASSWGETGELFF. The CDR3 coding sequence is TGTGCCAGCAGTTGGGGCGAAACCGGGGAGCTGTTTTTT.

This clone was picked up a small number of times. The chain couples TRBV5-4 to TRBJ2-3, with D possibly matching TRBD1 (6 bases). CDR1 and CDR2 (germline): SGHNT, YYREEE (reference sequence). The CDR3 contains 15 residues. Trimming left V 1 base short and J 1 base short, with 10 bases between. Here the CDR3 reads CASSLWAGGTDTQYF. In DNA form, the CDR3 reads TGTGCCAGCAGCTTGTGGGCAGGGGGCACAGATACGCAGTATTTT.

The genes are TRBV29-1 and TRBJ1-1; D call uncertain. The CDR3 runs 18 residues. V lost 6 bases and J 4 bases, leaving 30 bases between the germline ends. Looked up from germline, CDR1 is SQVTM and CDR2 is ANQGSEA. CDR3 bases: TGCAGCGTGGGCGTTGTATCGCCGGCCGACGGGTGGTTCACTGAAGCTTTCTTT. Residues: CSVGVVSPADGWFTEAFF.

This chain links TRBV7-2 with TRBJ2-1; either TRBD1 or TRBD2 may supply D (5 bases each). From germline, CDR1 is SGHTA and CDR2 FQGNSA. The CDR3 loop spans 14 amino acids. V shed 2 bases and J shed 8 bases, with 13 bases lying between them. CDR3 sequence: CASSLSRDADEQFF. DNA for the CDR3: TGTGCCAGCAGCTTAAGCCGGGACGCCGATGAGCAGTTCTTC.

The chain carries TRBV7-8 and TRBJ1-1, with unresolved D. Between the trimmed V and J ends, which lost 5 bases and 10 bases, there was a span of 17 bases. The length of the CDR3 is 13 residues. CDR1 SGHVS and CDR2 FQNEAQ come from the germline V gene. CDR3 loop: CASSPNRPSTAFF. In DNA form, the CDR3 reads TGTGCCAGCAGCCCGAATCGTCCTTCGACAGCTTTCTTT.

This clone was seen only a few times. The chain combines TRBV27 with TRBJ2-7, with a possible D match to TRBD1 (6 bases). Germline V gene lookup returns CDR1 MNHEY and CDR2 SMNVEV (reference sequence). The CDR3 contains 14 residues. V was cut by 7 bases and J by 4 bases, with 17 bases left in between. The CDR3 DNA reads TGTGCCAGCAAAACTCATCAGGGGTCGTACGAGCAGTACTTC. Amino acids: CASKTHQGSYEQYF.

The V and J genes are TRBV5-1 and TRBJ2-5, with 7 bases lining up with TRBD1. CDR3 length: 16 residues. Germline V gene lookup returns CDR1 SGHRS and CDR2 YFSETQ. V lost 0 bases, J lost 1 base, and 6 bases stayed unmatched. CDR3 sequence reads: CASSLGDRVGQETQYF. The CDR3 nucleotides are TGCGCCAGCAGCTTGGGCGACAGGGTGGGCCAAGAGACCCAGTACTTC.

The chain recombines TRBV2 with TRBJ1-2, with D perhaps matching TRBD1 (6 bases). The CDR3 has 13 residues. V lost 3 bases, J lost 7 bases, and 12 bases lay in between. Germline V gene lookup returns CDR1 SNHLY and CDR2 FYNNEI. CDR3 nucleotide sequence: TGTGCCAGCAGTGACCGTCGGGGGGCTGGCTACACCTTC. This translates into CASSDRRGAGYTF.

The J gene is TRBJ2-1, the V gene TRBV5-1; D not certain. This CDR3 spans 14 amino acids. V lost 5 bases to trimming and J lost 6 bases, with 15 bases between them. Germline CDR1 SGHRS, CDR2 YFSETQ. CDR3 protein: CASSPAPLPNEQFF. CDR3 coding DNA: TGCGCCAGCAGTCCCGCGCCTCTTCCCAATGAGCAGTTCTTC.

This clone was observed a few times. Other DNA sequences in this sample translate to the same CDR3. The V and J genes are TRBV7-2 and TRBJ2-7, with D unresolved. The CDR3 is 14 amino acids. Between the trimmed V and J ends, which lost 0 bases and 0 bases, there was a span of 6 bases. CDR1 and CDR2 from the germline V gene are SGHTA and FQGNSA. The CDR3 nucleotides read TGTGCCAGCAGCTTAGCGGGATACTCCTACGAGCAGTACTTC. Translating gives CASSLAGYSYEQYF.

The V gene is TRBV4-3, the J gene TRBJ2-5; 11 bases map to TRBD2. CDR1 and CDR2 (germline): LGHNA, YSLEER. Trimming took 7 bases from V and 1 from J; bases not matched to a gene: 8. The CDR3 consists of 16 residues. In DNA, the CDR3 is TGCGCCAGCATGAGACTAGCGGGGACTCTCCAAGAGACCCAGTACTTC. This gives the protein CASMRLAGTLQETQYF.

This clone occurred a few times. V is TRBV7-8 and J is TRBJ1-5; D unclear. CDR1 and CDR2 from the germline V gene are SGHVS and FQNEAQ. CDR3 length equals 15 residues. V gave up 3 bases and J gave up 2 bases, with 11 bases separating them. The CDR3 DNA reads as TGTGCCAGCAGCTTTTATCGACGGGGCAATCAGCCCCAGCATTTT. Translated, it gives CASSFYRRGNQPQHF.

This CDR3 is CAISDTTGKFGYTF. As DNA, the CDR3 is TGTGCCATCAGTGACACGACAGGGAAGTTTGGCTACACCTTC. J is TRBJ1-2 and V is TRBV10-3; 7 bases fit TRBD1. Trimming at V came to 3 bases and at J to 7 bases, leaving 8 bases not matched to a gene. The CDR3 extends over 14 amino acids. In germline, CDR1 is ENHRY, CDR2 SYGVKD.

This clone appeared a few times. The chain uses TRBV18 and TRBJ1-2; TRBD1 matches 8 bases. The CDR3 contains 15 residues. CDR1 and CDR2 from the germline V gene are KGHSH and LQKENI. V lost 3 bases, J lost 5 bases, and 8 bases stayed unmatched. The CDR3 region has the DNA TGTGCCAGCTCACCTACCGGGACAGGCAGATATGGCTACACCTTC. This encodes CASSPTGTGRYGYTF.